This TCR beta chain was captured in a study of CD8+ T cells in alopecia areata. Study context: Treatment ran 6 to 18 months, with 6 months of follow-up afterward. Severity scores in treated patients reflected the percentage of scalp affected.

The study, taken as a whole, reports: Numerous expanded lesional clones remained in scalp and blood during tofacitinib.

As regards this clone: As yet, its antigen is unknown.

Germline trimming cut 3 bases from V and 10 bases from J; bases unmatched to any gene: 8. The V gene's germline CDR1 is SGDLS and CDR2 YYNGEE. The CDR3 consists of 15 residues. Following RNA extraction, reverse transcription yielded cDNA that acted as the sequencing template. The assay was immunoSEQ multiplex PCR, and TCRdb's table has in-frame clones only and misses some. The top ten clones hold 1.5% to 2% of a sample with a few hundred thousand clones, roughly 56% of them seen once. As for treatment: oral pan-JAK inhibitor, 5-10 mg twice daily. The starting material was CD4+ T cells sorted from blood, obtained at week 4, from a patient treated with tofacitinib. The chain links TRBV9 to TRBJ2-4, with 12 positions matching TRBD1. This receptor was taken from a human donor with alopecia areata. For the CDR3, the DNA is TGTGCCAGCAGCGAGGAACCGGGACAGGGGGCTATTCAGTACTTC. This sequence encodes CASSEEPGQGAIQYF.